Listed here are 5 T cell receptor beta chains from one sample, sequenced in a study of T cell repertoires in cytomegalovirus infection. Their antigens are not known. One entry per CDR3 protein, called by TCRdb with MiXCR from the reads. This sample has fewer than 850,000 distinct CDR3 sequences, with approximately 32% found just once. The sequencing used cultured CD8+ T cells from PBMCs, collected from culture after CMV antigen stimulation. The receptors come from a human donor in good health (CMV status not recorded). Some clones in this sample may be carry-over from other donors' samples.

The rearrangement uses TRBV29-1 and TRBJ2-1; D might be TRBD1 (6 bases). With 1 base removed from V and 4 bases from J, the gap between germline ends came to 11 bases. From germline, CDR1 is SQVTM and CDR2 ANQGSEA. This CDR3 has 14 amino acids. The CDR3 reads CSVEAGVVYNEQFF. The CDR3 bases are TGCAGCGTTGAAGCAGGGGTCGTTTACAATGAGCAGTTCTTC.

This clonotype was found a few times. This CDR3 reads CASSELPRRGGPDTQYF. The CDR3 coding sequence is TGTGCCAGCAGTGAATTACCGAGAAGGGGCGGCCCAGATACGCAGTATTTT. The J gene is TRBJ2-3, the V gene TRBV6-1, with a weak D call TRBD1 (5 bases). The CDR3 sequence is 17 residues long. Germline V gives CDR1 MNHNS, CDR2 SASEGT. V lost 2 bases and J 4 bases, leaving 19 bases between the germline ends.

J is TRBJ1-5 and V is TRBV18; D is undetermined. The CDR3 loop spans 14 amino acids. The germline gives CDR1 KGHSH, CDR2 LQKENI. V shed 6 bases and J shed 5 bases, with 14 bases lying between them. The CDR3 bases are TGTGCCAGCTCCGATACTTTAGAGGATCAGCCCCAGCATTTT. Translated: CASSDTLEDQPQHF.

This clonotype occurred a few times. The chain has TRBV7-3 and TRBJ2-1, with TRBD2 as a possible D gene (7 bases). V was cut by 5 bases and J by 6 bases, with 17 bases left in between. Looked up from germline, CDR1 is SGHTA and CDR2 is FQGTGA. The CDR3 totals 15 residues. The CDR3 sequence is CASSPGEGGLNEQFF. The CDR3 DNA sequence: TGTGCCAGCAGCCCCGGGGAGGGGGGGCTCAATGAGCAGTTCTTC.

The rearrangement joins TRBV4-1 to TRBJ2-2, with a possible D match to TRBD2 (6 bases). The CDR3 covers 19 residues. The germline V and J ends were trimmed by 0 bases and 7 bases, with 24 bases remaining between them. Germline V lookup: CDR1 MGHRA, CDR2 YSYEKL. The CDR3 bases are TGCGCCAGCAGCCAAGATTTGGATTGGGGGGTCTCCGGTGGCGGGGAGCTGTTTTTT. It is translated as CASSQDLDWGVSGGGELFF.